The entry below gives a single T cell receptor beta chain sequence along with its context. No antigen is known for it. Other DNA sequences from this sample encode an identical CDR3 as well. The study ran the assay at deep level. Some clones are missing from TCRdb's copy, which holds only in-frame ones; the method was immunoSEQ multiplex PCR. The sample shows about 2.2 million clones, just over 90% of them seen only once. The sample comes from a study of shared clonotypes between healthy human individuals. The naive CD8 population came from CD45RO-negative cells selected for CCR7, without terminally differentiated effector memory CD45RA+ cells. Healthy adults negative for HIV, lacking recent acute infections or vaccinations, served as donors. General observations from the study: The four-donor shared clonotypes exceeded non-shared clonotypes in generation probability, with non-shared ones scoring lower. Estimated richness values were generally larger in naive subsets than in memory subsets.

CDR1 is SGHRS and CDR2 is YFSETQ in the germline V gene. V lost 4 bases and J lost 2, with 10 bases in between. This CDR3 contains 14 residues. The source is a man in his late teens or twenties in good health. Some clones in this sample may be carry-over from other donors' samples. This chain uses TRBV5-1 with TRBJ1-5; a weak D match, TRBD1 (5 bases). The sample taken for sequencing was naive CD8+ T cells from PBMCs. The CDR3: CASSPEGGNQPQHF. The CDR3 nucleotides read TGCGCCAGCAGCCCTGAAGGGGGCAATCAGCCCCAGCATTTT.